This is a list of T cell receptor beta chains from one sample in a study of molecular identifiers for immune sequencing clone quantification. TCRdb re-called the PCR reads with MiXCR, one entry per CDR3 protein. The repertoire has around 470,000 distinct CDR3 sequences, about a fifth of them found once; the top ten carry about 0.8%. The sample taken for sequencing was naive CD8+ T cells from blood, with Jurkat cell RNA spiked in. The receptors come from a human donor in good health. Some libraries in this study had Jurkat cell RNA spiked in. Both conserved end residues are part of each CDR3. D genes are given only for firm matches. Clone size is given for some rows only: seen once, a few or many times, or a class if the clone is expanded.

>many|TRBV28|.|TRBJ1-1
CASSFPHSLPNTEAFF
TGTGCCAGCAGTTTCCCCCACTCCCTCCCGAACACTGAAGCTTTCTTT
>.|TRBV6-5|TRBD1|TRBJ2-2
CASTSYRGQNTGELFF
TGTGCCAGCACCTCCTACAGGGGGCAGAACACCGGGGAGCTGTTTTTT
>many|TRBV27|.|TRBJ1-1
CASSSTGPSTEAFF
TGTGCCAGCAGTTCGACAGGTCCGTCCACTGAAGCTTTCTTT
>.|TRBV20-1|TRBD1|TRBJ1-6
CSARDHDRGGSPLHF
TGCAGTGCTAGAGACCACGACAGGGGAGGATCACCCCTCCACTTT
>once|TRBV6-4|.|TRBJ2-1
CASSDSGDSYNEQFF
TGTGCCAGCAGTGACTCTGGAGATTCCTACAATGAGCAGTTCTTC
>.|TRBV4-1|TRBD2|TRBJ2-1
CASSPSGAGGQGYNEQFF
TGCGCCAGCAGCCCCTCAGGGGCGGGGGGGCAGGGTTACAATGAGCAGTTCTTC
>.|TRBV7-9|.|TRBJ2-7
CASTHRGGYEQYF
TGTGCCAGCACCCACAGGGGGGGATACGAGCAGTACTTC
>few|TRBV4-3|.|TRBJ2-2
CASSQDQTPGVTGELFF
TGCGCCAGCAGCCAAGATCAGACGCCTGGGGTCACCGGGGAGCTGTTTTTT
>few|TRBV30|TRBD1|TRBJ2-1
CAWSEQGASEQFF
TGTGCCTGGAGTGAACAGGGGGCGAGTGAGCAGTTCTTC
>.|TRBV11-2|.|TRBJ2-3
CASSFTGERADTQYF
TGTGCCAGCAGCTTTACGGGGGAACGTGCAGATACGCAGTATTTT
>many|TRBV5-1|.|TRBJ2-5
CASSLVVREETQYF
TGCGCCAGCAGCTTGGTTGTCCGAGAAGAGACCCAGTACTTC
>many|TRBV7-9|.|TRBJ2-1
CASSFQSNEQFF
TGTGCCAGCAGCTTCCAGTCCAATGAGCAGTTCTTC
>few|TRBV5-1|TRBD1|TRBJ2-1
CASSAHRGNEQFF
TGCGCCAGCAGCGCTCACAGGGGAAATGAGCAGTTCTTC
>.|TRBV19|.|TRBJ1-5
CASHSGVRNQPQHF
TGTGCCAGTCACTCGGGGGTAAGGAATCAGCCCCAGCATTTT
>.|TRBV12-3/TRBV12-4|.|TRBJ2-4
CASTFRDLPNIQYF
TGTGCCAGCACTTTCCGGGACCTACCAAACATTCAGTACTTC
>many|TRBV4-3|.|TRBJ2-7
CASSQGIRGYEQYF
TGCGCCAGCAGCCAAGGGATCAGGGGTTACGAGCAGTACTTC
>many|TRBV4-3|.|TRBJ2-7
CASSRWGSDEQYF
TGCGCCAGCAGCCGTTGGGGATCGGACGAGCAGTACTTC
>many|TRBV20-1|TRBD1|TRBJ1-1
CSAIPDRGQNTEAFF
TGCAGTGCGATCCCCGACAGGGGACAGAACACTGAAGCTTTCTTT
>many|TRBV4-1|TRBD2|TRBJ2-3
CASSQRAPSGGTDTQYF
TGCGCCAGCAGCCAAAGGGCCCCTAGCGGGGGCACAGATACGCAGTATTTT
>.|TRBV27|TRBD1|TRBJ2-7
CASSLTGTGTEQYF
TGTGCCAGCAGTTTAACCGGGACAGGGACCGAGCAGTACTTC
>.|TRBV29-1|.|TRBJ1-1
CSVERQGGNTEAFF
TGCAGCGTTGAACGGCAGGGTGGAAACACTGAAGCTTTCTTT
>.|TRBV30|.|TRBJ1-5
CAWSAIPSGRTDTQHF
TGTGCCTGGAGTGCAATCCCTAGCGGGAGGACAGATACGCAGCATTTT
>many|TRBV11-2|TRBD1|TRBJ2-1
CASSFTAGTGLLNEQFF
TGTGCCAGCAGCTTCACCGCCGGGACAGGGTTACTGAATGAGCAGTTCTTC
>.|TRBV5-1|TRBD1|TRBJ1-2
CASRTTSGRGRRINGYTF
TGCGCCAGCAGGACCACTAGTGGCAGGGGGCGTCGAATAAATGGCTACACCTTC
>many|TRBV19|.|TRBJ1-2
CASTMPTAFYGYTF
TGTGCCAGTACGATGCCAACAGCGTTCTATGGCTACACCTTC
>many|TRBV7-9|.|TRBJ2-7
CASSHGLSSSYEQYF
TGTGCCAGCAGCCACGGACTCTCGAGCTCCTACGAGCAGTACTTC
>.|TRBV20-1|.|TRBJ1-5
CSAEPTGRNQPQHF
TGCAGTGCCGAACCGACAGGACGCAATCAGCCCCAGCATTTT
>few|TRBV9|TRBD1|TRBJ2-7
CASSPGGPSSYEQYF
TGTGCCAGCAGCCCAGGGGGTCCCAGCTCCTACGAGCAGTACTTC
>many|TRBV15|.|TRBJ2-5
CATSSQRTGRETQYF
TGTGCCACCAGCAGTCAGCGCACGGGGAGAGAGACCCAGTACTTC
>.|TRBV11-2|TRBD2|TRBJ2-3
CASSLVGSGGLEVTDTQYF
TGTGCCAGCAGCTTAGTGGGTAGCGGGGGACTCGAGGTAACAGATACGCAGTATTTT
>.|TRBV24-1|.|TRBJ2-5
CATGFLWAQYF
TGTGCCACCGGTTTCCTTTGGGCCCAGTACTTC
>few|TRBV20-1|.|TRBJ2-1
CSAIRDNEQFF
TGCAGTGCTATACGGGACAATGAGCAGTTCTTC
>.|TRBV12-3/TRBV12-4|.|TRBJ2-7
CASSWGLVYEQYF
TGTGCCAGCAGTTGGGGGCTTGTCTACGAGCAGTACTTC
>many|TRBV28|.|TRBJ1-1
CASSFRGPTEAFF
TGTGCCAGCAGTTTCAGGGGACCCACTGAAGCTTTCTTT
>.|TRBV5-1|TRBD2|TRBJ2-1
CACSSTSGGARDEQFF
TGCGCCTGCAGCTCGACTAGCGGGGGGGCCCGAGATGAGCAGTTCTTC
>.|TRBV6-2/TRBV6-3|TRBD2|TRBJ2-3
CASRDLAASTDTQYF
TGTGCCAGCAGGGACCTAGCGGCTAGCACAGATACGCAGTATTTT
>many|TRBV30|.|TRBJ2-7
CAWAIDVPPYEQYF
TGTGCCTGGGCGATAGACGTACCTCCCTACGAGCAGTACTTC